The sequence of this TCR beta chain was determined in a study of T-cell memory formation after mild COVID-19 (dated by TCRdb to about 2021). About the investigation overall: TCR sequence clusters from the two donors were largely donor specific. In two donors, T-cell clones that expanded and contracted after mild COVID-19 were followed by sequencing TCRalpha and TCRbeta repertoires longitudinally. Two young, previously healthy adult volunteers, one female and one male, were included in the cohort. General findings and caveats noted by the study authors: SARS-CoV-2 specificity was not confirmed for the second-wave clones peaking on day 37. Contracting CD4+ clones appeared mostly in the CM and EM memory subsets, whereas CD8+ clones were enriched in EMRA. Balanced CD4/CD8 phenotypes were observed for clones contracting from day 15 to 85, whereas a bias towards CD4+ was observed for a second wave of clones expanding from day 15 to 37. Some responding clones were found in pre-infection memory, which suggests that pre-existing cross-reactive memory T cells took part in the SARS-CoV-2 response. Only a couple of mild cases were covered in the study, and larger cohorts including severe cases with pre-infection samples were considered necessary.

On this clonotype itself: Its antigen is currently not known. Base qualities are not provided; no much larger clone lies one nucleotide away.

The germline V gene (reference sequence) yields SEHNR for CDR1 and FQNEAQ for CDR2. The CDR3, from cysteine to phenylalanine, totals 13 residues. CDR3 DNA only is kept here, 39 bases in frame from base 1. V sheds 5 bases and J sheds 3 bases, leaving 10 bases between their ends. The sequencer listed for this sample is Illumina NovaSeq 6000. Using 5'RACE with constant-segment primers, TCRalpha and TCRbeta cDNA libraries were constructed, with sample barcodes and unique molecular identifiers added in the process. RNA was extracted from every sample with Trizol reagent. The libraries were amplified in two PCR steps, and the second step added a second sample barcode and Illumina TruSeq adapters. The libraries were sequenced on an Illumina NovaSeq using 2 x 150 bp paired-end reads. Concerning the study's data processing: Demultiplexing of reads and collapsing into UMI-guided consensus sequences were performed with migec v1.2.7. Using mixcr v2.1.11, UMI consensuses were aligned to TRA and TRB V and J templates and then assembled into clonotypes. A clonotype was counted as expanded or contracted only if both edgeR and NoisET called the change significant, with noise models trained on biological replicates. For edgeR calls, a false discovery rate-adjusted p below 0.01 and a log2 fold-change threshold of 1 were applied. As an exploratory analysis of dynamics, max-normalized trajectories of the 1000 most abundant clonotypes were examined with PCA combined with hierarchical clustering. Separately sequenced CD4+ and CD8+ repertoires were used to assign a CD4 or CD8 phenotype to each responding clone. TCRdb trimmed public reads at Q25 via fastp, called clones via MiXCR and kept in-frame beta chains. Each record represents a unique CDR3 protein, reported with the most common genes and DNA among its rows. TCRdb, rather than the study authors, made the V and J calls. This sample comprises approximately 260,000 distinct CDR3 sequences, 18% of them detected only once. The ten largest clones take up roughly 23% of the sample.

PBMCs were isolated by Ficoll-Paque density gradient centrifugation. Specimen: PBMCs or a T cell subset sorted from them (not recorded which). This receptor was obtained from a man aged 18-30 years who had mild COVID-19 (a few samples of this study predate the infection). The sample titles of this study are shuffled in the database, so cell type and time point are left out; the donor was told from shared clones. The chain was built from TRBV7-9 and TRBJ2-5; a confident D gene designation cannot be given. This receptor has the CDR3 CASSPVGEETQYF. The bases read TGTGCCAGCAGCCCGGTGGGTGAAGAGACCCAGTACTTC.